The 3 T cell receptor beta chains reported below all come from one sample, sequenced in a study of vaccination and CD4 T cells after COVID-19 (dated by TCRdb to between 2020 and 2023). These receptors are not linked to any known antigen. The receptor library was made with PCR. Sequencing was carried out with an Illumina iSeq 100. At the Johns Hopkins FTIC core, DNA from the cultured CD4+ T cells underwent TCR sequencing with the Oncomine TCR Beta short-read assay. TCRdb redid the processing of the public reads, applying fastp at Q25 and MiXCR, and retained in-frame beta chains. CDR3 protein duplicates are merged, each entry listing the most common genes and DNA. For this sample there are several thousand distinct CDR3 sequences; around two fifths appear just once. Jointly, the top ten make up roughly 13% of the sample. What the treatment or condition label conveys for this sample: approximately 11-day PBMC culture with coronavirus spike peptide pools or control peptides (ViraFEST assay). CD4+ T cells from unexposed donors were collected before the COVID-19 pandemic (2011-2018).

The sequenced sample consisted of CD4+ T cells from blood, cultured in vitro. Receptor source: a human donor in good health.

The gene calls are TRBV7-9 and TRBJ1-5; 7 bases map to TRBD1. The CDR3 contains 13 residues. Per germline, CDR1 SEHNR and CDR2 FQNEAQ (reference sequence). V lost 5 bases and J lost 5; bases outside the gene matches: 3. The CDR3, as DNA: TGTGCCAGCAGCCCGCAGGGGGATCAGCCCCAGCATTTT. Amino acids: CASSPQGDQPQHF.

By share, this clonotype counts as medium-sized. CDR3 residues: CASSEAVFRGRGRGTEAFF. For the CDR3, the DNA is TGTGCCAGCAGTGAAGCGGTCTTCCGGGGCAGGGGAAGAGGCACTGAAGCTTTCTTT. V gene TRBV6-1 combines with J gene TRBJ1-1, with D perhaps TRBD1 (6 bases). Germline V gene lookup returns CDR1 MNHNS and CDR2 SASEGT. This CDR3 comprises 19 residues. Trimming shortened V by 0 bases and J by 4 bases, and 24 bases separated the two germline ends.

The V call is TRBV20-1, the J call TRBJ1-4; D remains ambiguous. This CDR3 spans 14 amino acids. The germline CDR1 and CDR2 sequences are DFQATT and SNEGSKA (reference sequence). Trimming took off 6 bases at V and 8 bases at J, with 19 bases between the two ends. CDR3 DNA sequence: TGCAGTGCCCAGATAGGAGGGTTCGGGGAAAAACTGTTTTTT. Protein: CSAQIGGFGEKLFF.